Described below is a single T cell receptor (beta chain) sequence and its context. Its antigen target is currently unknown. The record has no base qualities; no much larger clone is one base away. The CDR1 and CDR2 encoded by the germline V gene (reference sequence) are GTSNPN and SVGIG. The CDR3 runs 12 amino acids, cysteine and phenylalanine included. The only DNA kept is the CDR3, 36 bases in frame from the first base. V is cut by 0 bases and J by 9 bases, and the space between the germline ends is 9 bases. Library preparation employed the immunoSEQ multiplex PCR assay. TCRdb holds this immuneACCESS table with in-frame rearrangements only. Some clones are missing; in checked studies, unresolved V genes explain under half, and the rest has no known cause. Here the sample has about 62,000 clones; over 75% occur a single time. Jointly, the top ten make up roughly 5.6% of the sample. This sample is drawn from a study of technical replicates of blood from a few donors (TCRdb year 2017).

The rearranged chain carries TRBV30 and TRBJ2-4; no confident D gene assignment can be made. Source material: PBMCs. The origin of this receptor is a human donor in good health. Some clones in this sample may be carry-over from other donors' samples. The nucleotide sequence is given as TGTGCCTGGAGTGTTCGAGGCGTCATTCAGTACTTC. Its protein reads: CAWSVRGVIQYF.